These T cell receptor beta chains were read from a single sample in a study of immune cell composition in non-small cell lung cancer. Sequenced by immunoSEQ multiplex PCR; TCRdb stores in-frame clones only, minus some. The repertoire holds 1,700 or so clones, with 79% as singletons. Sequencing input: non-adjacent lung tissue. Receptor source: a human donor with non-small cell lung cancer. The CDR3 runs from the conserved cysteine through the conserved F or W. A D gene is named only where the DNA matches it firmly. Clone size appears in some rows only: once, few, many, or a class for an expanded clone.

V	length	J	D	size	CDR3	DNA
TRBV18	14	TRBJ2-1	-	-	CASSPRLNYNEQFF	TGTGCCAGCTCACCCCGACTAAACTACAATGAGCAGTTCTTC
TRBV6-5	14	TRBJ1-4	-	-	CASNIDGGTEALFF	TGTGCCAGCAATATCGACGGGGGGACTGAAGCACTGTTTTTT
TRBV28	15	TRBJ2-7	TRBD2	-	CASSLAGGGRYEQYF	TGTGCCAGCAGTTTAGCGGGAGGGGGCCGCTACGAGCAGTACTTC
TRBV13	18	TRBJ1-2	TRBD1	-	CASSYSPFRDRKNYGYTF	TGTGCCAGCAGCTATTCCCCCTTCCGGGACAGGAAAAACTATGGCTACACCTTC
TRBV7-3	15	TRBJ2-6	-	-	CASSLLASGANVLTF	TGTGCCAGCAGCTTACTGGCCTCTGGGGCCAACGTCCTGACTTTC
TRBV30	15	TRBJ2-3	-	-	CAGTLWGGLTDTQYF	TGTGCCGGAACGCTTTGGGGGGGCCTCACCGATACGCAGTATTTT
TRBV10-3	14	TRBJ2-5	-	few	CAIGEQENWETQYF	TGTGCCATTGGGGAACAGGAGAACTGGGAGACCCAGTACTTC
TRBV25-1	14	TRBJ2-1	-	-	CASSESGFLSEQFF	TGTGCCAGCAGTGAATCAGGTTTTCTTAGTGAGCAGTTCTTC
TRBV20-1	11	TRBJ1-2	-	-	CSAPGGSGYTF	TGCAGTGCCCCGGGCGGGTCGGGCTACACCTTC
TRBV30	14	TRBJ2-3	TRBD2	-	CACGTSGFTDTQYF	TGTGCCTGCGGGACTAGCGGATTCACAGATACGCAGTATTTT
TRBV2	11	TRBJ2-3	TRBD2	-	CASGEGRTQYF	TGTGCCAGCGGGGAGGGGAGAACGCAGTATTTT
TRBV19	15	TRBJ2-2	TRBD1	-	CASSGQGVKAGELFF	TGTGCCAGTTCTGGACAGGGCGTTAAGGCCGGGGAGCTGTTTTTT